The 25 T cell receptor beta chains presented below share a single source sample, sequenced in a study of CD8+ T cells in alopecia areata (dated by TCRdb to about 2018). Receptors were amplified or captured by the immunoSEQ multiplex PCR assay. RNA was extracted from all samples and reverse transcribed into cDNA as template for TCR sequencing. TCRdb retrieved this table from immuneACCESS and kept in-frame rearrangements only. Not all clones are present; in checked studies, unresolved V genes account for under half, and no reason is known for the remainder. The sample profile shows some 170,000 clones; roughly 65% of them were found once. The top ten constitute 1.7% of the sample. The sample's time point label, decoded: baseline before oral tofacitinib. Sample: CD4+ T cells sorted from blood, taken at week 0. The receptors were sampled from a human donor with alopecia areata.

This rearrangement joins TRBV29-1 to TRBJ1-2, with a possible D match to TRBD1 (6 bases). Trimming took off 4 bases at V and 8 bases at J, with 11 bases between the two ends. The CDR3 totals 11 residues. Germline CDR1 and CDR2: SQVTM and ANQGSEA. The CDR3 sequence is CSVAGENGYTF. The CDR3 region has the DNA TGCAGCGTTGCAGGGGAAAACGGCTACACCTTC.

This clone was seen a handful of times. J is TRBJ2-1 and V is TRBV29-1, with 10 bases matching TRBD1. The CDR3 totals 14 residues. The germline V gene has CDR1 SQVTM and CDR2 ANQGSEA. V gave up 6 bases and J gave up 11 bases; unmatched junction bases: 13. The CDR3 DNA reads TGCAGCGTGGAGGACAGGGGGTTCCCCAAGAAGCAGTTCTTC. This gives the protein CSVEDRGFPKKQFF.

The rearrangement links TRBV29-1 to TRBJ2-3, with 9 bases matching TRBD2. The CDR3 is 15 amino acids. The junction had 8 bases not matched to a gene; V was cut back by 3 bases and J by 4 bases. From germline, CDR1 is SQVTM and CDR2 ANQGSEA. CDR3 in amino acids: CSVEGTSGGPDTQYF. The CDR3 bases are TGCAGCGTTGAGGGGACCAGCGGGGGGCCAGATACGCAGTATTTT.

The chain carries TRBV6-5 and TRBJ1-1; D unresolved. Germline V gene lookup returns CDR1 MNHEY and CDR2 SVGAGI. The CDR3 consists of 14 residues. Between the trimmed V and J ends, which lost 4 bases and 8 bases, there was a span of 17 bases. CDR3 sequence: CASSFFRGGLEAFF. The CDR3 bases are TGTGCCAGCAGTTTTTTCCGAGGCGGCCTCGAAGCTTTCTTT.

The chain combines TRBV30 with TRBJ2-1, with D unclear. Trimming cost V 3 bases and J 13 bases, with 13 bases left between them. The CDR3 covers 11 residues. Germline V gene sequence: CDR1 GTSNPN, CDR2 SVGIG (reference sequence). The DNA for the CDR3 is TGTGCCTGGAGAGTTGGCGGACGACAGTTCTTC. This codes for CAWRVGGRQFF.

This sequence joins TRBV1 and TRBJ1-2. TRBV1 is noted as a pseudogene. The length of the CDR3 is 16 residues. CDR3 sequence reads: CTSRKTRRAPNYGYTF. The CDR3 nucleotides read TGCACCAGCAGGAAAACTCGGAGGGCGCCAAACTATGGCTACACCTTC.

This clone has more than one count but fewer than ten. The chain carries TRBV6-6 and TRBJ1-1; D gene unclear. CDR1 is MNHNY and CDR2 is SVGAGI in the germline V gene (reference sequence). This CDR3 is built from 12 residues. V lost 7 bases to trimming and J lost 2 bases, with 8 bases between them. CDR3 in amino acids: CASNGDNTEAFF. The CDR3 nucleotides read TGTGCCAGCAACGGTGACAACACTGAAGCTTTCTTT.

The V gene is TRBV29-1, the J gene TRBJ2-1; no reliable D call. Trimming pared 7 bases from V and 8 bases from J, leaving 12 bases between. Germline CDR1 and CDR2: SQVTM and ANQGSEA. The CDR3 sequence is 11 residues long. The CDR3 coding sequence is TGCAGCGCTAATTTAGTAGATGAGCAGTTCTTC. Encoded protein: CSANLVDEQFF.

The V and J genes are TRBV19 and TRBJ2-7; 7 nucleotides line up with TRBD2. J lost 0 bases, V lost 8 bases, and 4 bases had no gene match. Per the germline V gene, CDR1 is LNHDA and CDR2 is SQIVND (reference sequence). This CDR3 is built from 13 residues. DNA for the CDR3: TGTGCCAGTTCCAGGGAGGGCTCCTACGAGCAGTACTTC. Translation: CASSREGSYEQYF. The full variable domain, in which reference TRBV19 and TRBJ2-7 provide the parts outside the CDR3, is DGGITQSPKYLFRKEGQNVTLSCEQNLNHDAMYWYRQDPGQGLRLIYYSQIVNDFQKGDIAEGYSVSREKKESFPLTVTSAQKNPTAFYLCASSREGSYEQYFGPGTRLTVT.

The J gene is TRBJ1-6, the V gene TRBV29-1; D might be TRBD1 (6 bases). The CDR3 sequence is 16 residues long. The ends were cut back, 5 bases at V and 5 bases at J, with 19 bases in the middle. CDR1 and CDR2 (germline): SQVTM, ANQGSEA. The CDR3 bases are TGCAGCGTTATTGAGAAGACAGGAGCCAATAATTCACCCCTCCACTTT. The encoded protein is CSVIEKTGANNSPLHF.

The V gene is TRBV9, the J gene TRBJ2-4, with D perhaps TRBD1 or TRBD2 (5 bases each). The V gene lost 3 bases and the J gene lost 11 bases, with 12 bases spanning the gap. Germline V gene sequence: CDR1 SGDLS, CDR2 YYNGEE. The CDR3 is 12 residues long. The CDR3, as DNA: TGTGCCAGCAGCGAGGTTTCGGGACTTCAGTACTTC. The encoded protein is CASSEVSGLQYF.

The chain recombines TRBV4-1 with TRBJ1-1; no firm D call. V was shortened by 0 bases and J by 2 bases, with 19 bases between the two germline ends. CDR3 length equals 18 residues. Germline V gives CDR1 MGHRA, CDR2 YSYEKL. In DNA, the CDR3 is TGCGCCAGCAGCCAAGAAGTGGCAAAACGCACGTCCAACACTGAAGCTTTCTTT. This sequence encodes CASSQEVAKRTSNTEAFF.

CDR3 nucleotide sequence: TGTGCCATCAGCCCAAGCGGGGACAGCACAGATACGCAGTATTTT. As protein: CAISPSGDSTDTQYF. The rearrangement joins TRBV10-3 to TRBJ2-3; the match to TRBD2 covers 7 bases. Unmatched junction bases numbered 6, after V lost 6 bases and J lost 0 bases. CDR1 is ENHRY and CDR2 is SYGVKD in the germline V gene. CDR3 length: 15 residues.

The chain recombines TRBV7-2 with TRBJ2-3; 13 nucleotides line up with TRBD2. The CDR3 consists of 16 residues. With V trimmed by 5 bases and J by 6 bases, 8 bases remained unmatched. The germline CDR1 and CDR2 sequences are SGHTA and FQGNSA. The CDR3: CASSRTSGGVADTQYF. The CDR3 DNA is TGTGCCAGCAGCCGAACTAGCGGGGGGGTGGCCGATACGCAGTATTTT. The full variable domain, with the rest looked up from reference TRBV7-2 and TRBJ2-3, is GAGVSQSPSNKVTEKGKDVELRCDPISGHTALYWYRQSLGQGLEFLIYFQGNSAPDKSGLPSDRFSAERTGGSVSTLTIQRTQQEDSAVYLCASSRTSGGVADTQYFGPGTRLTVL.

The gene calls are TRBV29-1 and TRBJ2-3; perhaps TRBD2 as D (5 bases). Trimming pared 6 bases from V and 11 bases from J, leaving 18 bases between. This CDR3 has 12 residues. Germline V CDR1 and CDR2: SQVTM, ANQGSEA. The CDR3 nucleotides are TGCAGCGTGGGGAGACTCGACCGCCAGCAGTATTTT. This translates into CSVGRLDRQQYF.

The chain uses TRBV14 and TRBJ2-5; 7 nucleotides match TRBD1. The CDR3 length is 16 residues. The ends lost 3 bases at V and 2 bases at J; junction bases unmatched: 9. Germline assignment: CDR1 SGHDN and CDR2 FVKESK. CDR3 residues: CASSQLTGTVQETQYF. In nucleotides, the CDR3 is TGTGCCAGCAGCCAGTTAACCGGGACAGTGCAAGAGACCCAGTACTTC. The variable domain in full, with the rest retrieved from reference TRBV14 and TRBJ2-5, is EAGVTQFPSHSVIEKGQTVTLRCDPISGHDNLYWYRRVMGKEIKFLLHFVKESKQDESGMPNNRFLAERTGGTYSTLKVQPAELEDSGVYFCASSQLTGTVQETQYFGPGTRLLVL.

In DNA form, the CDR3 reads TGTGCCAGCAGTTTTGGACTCGGCTACGAGCAGTACTTC. Its translation: CASSFGLGYEQYF. The rearrangement uses TRBV27 and TRBJ2-7, with D possibly being TRBD2 (5 bases). Trimming left V 3 bases short and J 3 bases short, with 9 bases between. This CDR3 spans 13 amino acids. CDR1 MNHEY and CDR2 SMNVEV come from the germline V gene (reference sequence).

The chain is built from TRBV5-4 and TRBJ1-1; D gene uncertain. The V and J ends lost 0 bases and 1 base respectively, with 10 bases between them. CDR1 and CDR2 from the germline V gene are SGHNT and YYREEE (reference sequence). The CDR3 is 15 amino acids. This CDR3 is CASSLDSGGNTEAFF. The CDR3 nucleotides read TGTGCCAGCAGCTTGGATAGCGGCGGGAACACTGAAGCTTTCTTT.

The chain has TRBV28 and TRBJ2-1; TRBD2 might be the D (5 bases). Looked up from germline, CDR1 is MDHEN and CDR2 is SYDVKM. The CDR3 is 13 residues long. The V end lost 4 bases, the J end lost 9 bases, and 13 bases lay between the germline ends. The CDR3, as DNA: TGTGCCAGCAGTTCCTCCCCTAGCTTTGAGCAGTTCTTC. Amino acids: CASSSSPSFEQFF.

This sequence joins TRBV27 and TRBJ2-7; 11 nucleotides agree with TRBD1. With 6 bases clipped from V and 3 bases from J, the junction kept 1 base outside the gene matches. Germline loops: CDR1 MNHEY, CDR2 SMNVEV (reference sequence). CDR3 length equals 13 residues. The CDR3 spells CASRGTGGYEQYF. CDR3 nucleotide sequence: TGTGCCAGCAGGGGGACAGGGGGCTACGAGCAGTACTTC.

The chain recombines TRBV29-1 with TRBJ2-7; TRBD1 agrees at 7 bases. Trimming removed 6 bases from V and 8 bases from J; junction bases left unmatched: 13. The length of the CDR3 is 13 residues. The V gene's germline CDR1 is SQVTM and CDR2 ANQGSEA. CDR3 amino acids: CSVAGQVSHQQYF. CDR3 sequence (DNA): TGCAGCGTGGCTGGACAGGTTTCCCATCAGCAGTACTTC.

The V call is TRBV5-6, the J call TRBJ2-1; no clear D. V was clipped by 0 bases and J by 7 bases, with 5 bases between them. Germline values: CDR1 SGHDT, CDR2 YYEEEE. The length of the CDR3 is 12 residues. The CDR3 is CASSLAENEQFF. In DNA, the CDR3 is TGTGCCAGCAGCTTGGCCGAGAATGAGCAGTTCTTC.

The chain joins TRBV6-5 to TRBJ1-2; 8 bases match TRBD1. In germline, CDR1 is MNHEY, CDR2 SVGAGI. The CDR3 totals 15 residues. V lost 0 bases, J lost 2 bases, and 2 bases stayed unmatched. Written as DNA, the CDR3 is TGTGCCAGCAGTTACTCAACAGGGGGGAACTATGGCTACACCTTC. The encoded protein is CASSYSTGGNYGYTF.

The V and J genes are TRBV9 and TRBJ1-5; the D is unclear. This CDR3 region has 14 residues. V dropped 0 bases and J dropped 7 bases, with 11 bases sitting between them. Germline V CDR1 and CDR2: SGDLS, YYNGEE. The CDR3 reads CASSVGTTPQPQHF. Here the CDR3 DNA reads TGTGCCAGCAGCGTAGGGACGACTCCACAGCCCCAGCATTTT.

The gene calls are TRBV29-1 and TRBJ2-3, with 13 nucleotides matching TRBD2. V gave up 2 bases and J gave up 4 bases; unmatched junction bases: 3. Germline assignment: CDR1 SQVTM and CDR2 ANQGSEA. The CDR3 length is 15 residues. CDR3 in DNA: TGCAGCGTTGAATACACTAGCGGGGGGGCAGATACGCAGTATTTT. It specifies CSVEYTSGGADTQYF.